The 17 T cell receptor beta chains in this list originate from one sample, sequenced in a study of T cell responses to AZD1222 COVID-19 vaccine (dated by TCRdb to 2020 to 2023). Library method: the immunoSEQ multiplex PCR assay. Imported from immuneACCESS, the table was reduced by TCRdb to in-frame sequences with V and J called. These copies leave out some clones; in studies compared against another copy, an unresolved V gene accounts for under half, and the cause of the remainder is not known. The sample contains some 120,000 clones, around 93% of them found a single time. The ten top clones hold approximately 1% of the sample. According to the study, the label for this sample's time point signals: baseline before first vaccination. The sample consisted of peripheral blood, taken on day 0 of AZD1222 vaccination. The receptors come from an adult in good health.

V gene TRBV28 combines with J gene TRBJ1-6; 9 bases map to TRBD1. V shed 6 bases and J 4 bases; nucleotides not matched to a gene: 4. The germline CDR1 and CDR2 sequences are MDHEN and SYDVKM. This CDR3 spans 15 amino acids. The CDR3 sequence is CASRPGQGYNSPLHF. The CDR3 DNA follows: TGTGCCAGCAGGCCGGGACAGGGATATAATTCACCCCTCCACTTT. The complete variable domain, with remaining parts taken from reference TRBV28 and TRBJ1-6, reads DVKVTQSSRYLVKRTGEKVFLECVQDMDHENMFWYRQDPGLGLRLIYFSYDVKMKEKGDIPEGYSVSREKKERFSLILESASTNQTSMYLCASRPGQGYNSPLHFGNGTRLTVT.

The CDR3 DNA follows: TGTGCCAGCAGCTTAAAATATGGGTCCAATGAGCAGTTCTTC. This gives the protein CASSLKYGSNEQFF. The chain couples TRBV7-3 to TRBJ2-1; D not certain. Germline CDR1 reads SGHTA; CDR2 reads FQGTGA. CDR3 size: 14 residues. V lost 1 base and J 6 bases, leaving 10 bases between the germline ends.

The gene calls are TRBV19 and TRBJ1-5; D is ambiguous. The CDR3 runs 15 residues. Germline-derived CDR1 and CDR2 are LNHDA and SQIVND (reference sequence). The V gene lost 7 bases and the J gene lost 1 base, with 14 bases spanning the gap. CDR3 sequence reads: CASNRQTESNQPQHF. CDR3 in DNA: TGTGCCAGTAATAGGCAAACAGAAAGCAATCAGCCCCAGCATTTT.

This chain links TRBV19 with TRBJ1-5; D possibly corresponds to TRBD1 (6 bases). CDR3 size: 15 residues. Germline CDR1 LNHDA, CDR2 SQIVND (reference sequence). V was clipped by 5 bases and J by 9 bases, with 20 bases between them. CDR3 in DNA: TGTGCCAGTAGTTCATATAGGGGGACTCAAGGGCCCCAGCATTTT. Its protein is CASSSYRGTQGPQHF.

The rearrangement links TRBV13 to TRBJ2-3; 9 bases fit TRBD2. J gave up 5 bases and V 4 bases, and 10 bases lay outside the gene matches. In germline, CDR1 is PRHDT, CDR2 FYEKMQ (reference sequence). The CDR3 loop spans 16 amino acids. CDR3 sequence reads: CASSSRFSGRGDTQYF. As DNA, the CDR3 is TGTGCCAGCAGCTCCCGGTTTAGCGGGAGAGGAGATACGCAGTATTTT.

The chain is built from TRBV5-1 and TRBJ2-7; 12 bases agree with TRBD2. V shed 2 bases and J 1 base; nucleotides not matched to a gene: 1. Germline V lookup: CDR1 SGHRS, CDR2 YFSETQ. This CDR3 is 15 amino acids long. In nucleotides, the CDR3 is TGCGCCAGCAGCTTAGGGACTAGCGGGTCCTACGAGCAGTACTTC. Translating it yields CASSLGTSGSYEQYF.

The V call is TRBV5-1, the J call TRBJ2-3, with D hard to call. The CDR3 totals 11 residues. CDR1 and CDR2 from the germline V gene are SGHRS and YFSETQ. With 2 bases removed from V and 2 bases from J, the gap between germline ends came to 0 bases. In DNA form, the CDR3 reads TGCGCCAGCAGCTTCACAGATACGCAGTATTTT. Its translation: CASSFTDTQYF.

This sequence joins TRBV7-9 and TRBJ1-2; D is perhaps TRBD1 (5 bases). The CDR3 has 16 amino acids. V was trimmed by 2 bases and J by 6 bases, leaving 19 bases between them. Germline V gene data show CDR1 as SEHNR and CDR2 as FQNEAQ (reference sequence). CDR3 residues: CASSLFLGQPLDGYTF. The CDR3 DNA reads as TGTGCCAGCAGCTTATTCCTAGGACAACCTCTCGATGGCTACACCTTC.

The chain has TRBV9 and TRBJ1-1, with 7 nucleotides matching TRBD1. This CDR3 spans 14 amino acids. Germline CDR1 and CDR2: SGDLS and YYNGEE. V was clipped by 3 bases and J by 5 bases; unmatched bases: 7. The DNA of the CDR3 is TGTGCCAGCAGCGCGGACCCCAGGGGGACTGAAGCTTTCTTT. It codes for CASSADPRGTEAFF.

V and J are TRBV6-6 and TRBJ1-2, with D unclear. From germline, CDR1 is MNHNY and CDR2 SVGAGI (reference sequence). The CDR3 has 12 amino acids. V was pared by 6 bases and J by 7 bases, with 12 bases between. The CDR3 reads CASRQYEGGYTF. CDR3 DNA sequence: TGTGCCAGCAGACAATACGAGGGTGGCTACACCTTC.

This rearrangement joins TRBV3-1 (or the pseudogene TRBV3-2) to TRBJ1-2; D not resolved. The CDR3 is made up of 12 amino acids. Germline values: CDR1 LGHDT, CDR2 YNNKEL (reference sequence). V was shortened by 4 bases and J by 8 bases, with 11 bases between the two germline ends. DNA for the CDR3: TGTGCCAGCAGCCCGCCTGGAGAAGGCTACACCTTC. This sequence encodes CASSPPGEGYTF.

V and J are TRBV20-1 and TRBJ1-2; 7 bases agree with TRBD1. The germline CDR1 and CDR2 sequences are DFQATT and SNEGSKA (reference sequence). The CDR3 extends over 16 amino acids. V was pared by 5 bases and J by 0 bases, with 12 bases of the junction left unmatched. For the CDR3, the DNA is TGCAGTGCTCGTGCGGGGGACAGAGGAGCTAACTATGGCTACACCTTC. Residues: CSARAGDRGANYGYTF.

This chain connects TRBV6-2 or TRBV6-3 to TRBJ1-4, with a weak D call TRBD1 (5 bases). Trimming pared 4 bases from V and 1 base from J, leaving 7 bases between. The germline V gene encodes CDR1 MNHEY and CDR2 SVGEGT. CDR3 length equals 14 residues. The CDR3 DNA follows: TGTGCCAGCAGTTTTGGGGGAACTAATGAAAAACTGTTTTTT. Its translation is CASSFGGTNEKLFF.

Comments on this clone: One junction end does not reproduce the germline sequence, and a read error may be involved. The V call is TRBV28, the J call TRBJ1-3; the D gene is possibly TRBD1 (5 bases). The CDR3 covers 10 residues. Germline V gene lookup returns CDR1 MDHEN and CDR2 SYDVKM. For the CDR3, the DNA is TGTGCCAGCAGTTTGGCCGGGACCGATTTT. Encoded protein: CASSLAGTDF.

This chain joins TRBV28 and TRBJ1-2, with 7 bases aligning to TRBD1. In germline, CDR1 is MDHEN, CDR2 SYDVKM. The V and J ends lost 5 bases and 8 bases, in that order; junction bases with no gene match: 11. The CDR3 has 14 residues. For the CDR3, the DNA is TGTGCCAGCAGTAACGGGGACAGCCCCGGCGGCTACACCTTC. Translating it yields CASSNGDSPGGYTF.

The DNA for the CDR3 is TGTGCCAGCAGACCTACAGGAAATAATGAAAAACTGTTTTTT. Protein sequence: CASRPTGNNEKLFF. This rearrangement joins TRBV2 to TRBJ1-4; possible D gene TRBD1, 5 bases. Germline V gene lookup returns CDR1 SNHLY and CDR2 FYNNEI. With 6 bases removed from V and 4 bases from J, the gap between germline ends came to 12 bases. CDR3 length equals 14 residues.

The CDR3 nucleotides read TGTGCCAGCAGTAAAGGAGGGACCATTAATCAGCCCCAGCATTTT. This sequence encodes CASSKGGTINQPQHF. This chain links TRBV6-2 or TRBV6-3 with TRBJ1-5, with a possible D match to TRBD1 (5 bases). This CDR3 has 15 residues. Trimming left V 5 bases short and J 4 bases short, with 15 bases between. In germline, CDR1 is MNHEY, CDR2 SVGEGT.